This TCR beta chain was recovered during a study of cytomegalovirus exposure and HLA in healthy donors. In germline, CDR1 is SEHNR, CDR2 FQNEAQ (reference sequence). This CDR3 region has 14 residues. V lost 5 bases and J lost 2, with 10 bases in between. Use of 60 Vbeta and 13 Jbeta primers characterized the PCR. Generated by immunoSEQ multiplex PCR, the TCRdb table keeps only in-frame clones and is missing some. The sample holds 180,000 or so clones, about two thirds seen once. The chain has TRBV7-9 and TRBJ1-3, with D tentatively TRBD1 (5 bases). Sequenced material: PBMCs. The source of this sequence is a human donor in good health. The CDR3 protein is CASSKTETGNTIYF. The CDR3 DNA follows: TGTGCCAGCAGCAAGACAGAGACTGGAAACACCATATATTTT.